These T cell receptor beta chains were read from a single sample in a study of blood T cells in healthy people across ages. TCRdb re-analysed the 5' RACE reads in MiXCR, keeping a single row per CDR3 protein. This sample has hundreds of thousands of distinct CDR3 sequences; roughly 45% occur once, and the top ten carry roughly 20%. Material for sequencing was blood. These receptors originate from a woman in her sixties or seventies in good health. Both conserved end residues are part of each CDR3. Each record gives: clone size, D gene, J gene, V gene, CDR3 DNA, CDR3 protein. D genes are given only for firm matches. Clone sizes are given selectively: once, few, many, or a class where the clone is expanded.

few . TRBJ2-1 TRBV5-4 TGTGCCAGCAGCTTGGAGGCCTCACGAGAGCAGTTCTTC CASSLEASREQFF
many . TRBJ2-1 TRBV5-1 TGCGCCAGCAGCAAAGAGAGTGCCAGCTCCTACAATGAGCAGTTCTTC CASSKESASSYNEQFF
few TRBD2 TRBJ2-3 TRBV7-9 TGTGCCAGCAGCACATGGGAAAGGACTAGCGACCCAGATACGCAGTATTTT CASSTWERTSDPDTQYF
. . TRBJ1-4 TRBV12-3/TRBV12-4 TGTGCCAGCAGTGGGGGGGAAAAGAATCAAAAACTGTTTTTT CASSGGEKNQKLFF
. . TRBJ1-2 TRBV12-5 TGTGCTAGTGGTTTGGTGGAGTTCAGGGGTGCGAACTATGGCTACACCTTC CASGLVEFRGANYGYTF
. TRBD1 TRBJ1-1 TRBV20-1 TGCAGTGCTACTAGGACAGGGGGCACTGAAGCTTTCTTT CSATRTGGTEAFF
. . TRBJ2-7 TRBV6-5 TGTGCCAGCAGTTACTCGTTGCGGGACGAGCAGTACTTC CASSYSLRDEQYF
. . TRBJ1-5 TRBV25-1 TGTGCCAGCAGTGAATGGTCAGGCAGTCAGCCCCAGCATTTT CASSEWSGSQPQHF
. TRBD2 TRBJ2-7 TRBV3-1 TGTGCCAGCAGCCAAGATTGGGGGAGGGACGAGCAGTACTTC CASSQDWGRDEQYF
. . TRBJ2-3 TRBV7-2 TGTGCCAGCAGTGGGTGGGAGTCAGGTACGCAGTATTTT CASSGWESGTQYF
. . TRBJ2-2 TRBV20-1 TGCAGTGCTCGGGCGGGGTACCGAAACACCGGGGAGCTGTTTTTT CSARAGYRNTGELFF
once . TRBJ2-1 TRBV5-1 TGCGCCAGCAGCCAAACTGGCAGACCCTACGAGCAGTTCTTC CASSQTGRPYEQFF
. TRBD2 TRBJ2-3 TRBV6-1 TGTGCCAGCAGTGGAGCTAGCGGGAGGACGACAGATACGCAGTATTTT CASSGASGRTTDTQYF
few TRBD1 TRBJ2-5 TRBV28 TGTGCCAGCAGTCCCCCCTCGGGACAGGGGAGGTTACAAGAGACCCAGTACTTC CASSPPSGQGRLQETQYF
many . TRBJ2-1 TRBV12-3/TRBV12-4 TGTGCCAGCAGTTCCGGGGGGCTGAACAATGAGCAGTTCTTC CASSSGGLNNEQFF
. . TRBJ1-1 TRBV12-3/TRBV12-4 TGTACCAGCAGTTTAAGGCCTGGGACATTGAACACTGAAGCTTTCTTT CTSSLRPGTLNTEAFF
few . TRBJ2-1 TRBV5-4 TGTGCCAGTCGGGACGAATCCAATGAGCAGTTCTTC CASRDESNEQFF